One sample yielded the 10 T cell receptor beta chains listed below, sequenced in a study of T cell responses to AZD1222 COVID-19 vaccine. Data came from immunoSEQ multiplex PCR; TCRdb stores just in-frame clones and leaves some out. The data contain around 99,000 clones, about 92% of them seen just once; the ten biggest clones take up about an eighth. Sequenced material: peripheral blood, taken on day 0 of AZD1222 vaccination. The receptors here all came from an adult in good health.

This clone was seen a few times. The chain combines TRBV2 with TRBJ1-3; 9 bases are shared with TRBD1. There are 15 residues in the CDR3. Germline trimming cut 4 bases from V and 5 bases from J; bases unmatched to any gene: 6. Germline V CDR1 and CDR2: SNHLY, FYNNEI. The CDR3 here is CASSGGGTGRNTIYF. DNA for the CDR3: TGTGCCAGCAGTGGAGGTGGGACAGGGAGAAACACCATATATTTT.

The chain couples TRBV6-2 or TRBV6-3 to TRBJ2-6; D is ambiguous. The CDR3 has 16 residues. Trimming removed 0 bases at V and 4 bases at J, with 10 bases between. CDR1 is MNHEY and CDR2 is SVGEGT in the germline V gene. CDR3 region: CASSYSQGRGANVLTF. CDR3 DNA sequence: TGTGCCAGCAGTTACTCTCAAGGGCGCGGGGCCAACGTCCTGACTTTC.

This chain links TRBV12-3 or TRBV12-4 with TRBJ2-1; weak D call: TRBD2 (6 bases). The CDR3 loop spans 13 amino acids. V dropped 7 bases and J dropped 0 bases, with 7 bases sitting between them. The CDR3 DNA sequence: TGTGCCAGCACGCGGGGCTCCTACAATGAGCAGTTCTTC. Translated: CASTRGSYNEQFF.

This chain joins TRBV6-4 and TRBJ2-3, with 15 bases aligning to TRBD2. V lost 6 bases to trimming and J lost 6 bases; unmatched junction nucleotides: 4. CDR1 is MRHNA, CDR2 SNTAGT, per germline. The CDR3 length is 15 residues. The CDR3 protein is CASSGTSGGSDTQYF. CDR3 bases: TGTGCCAGCAGCGGGACTAGCGGGGGGTCCGATACGCAGTATTTT.

This rearrangement joins TRBV3-1 (or the pseudogene TRBV3-2) to TRBJ1-1, with no clear D. The CDR3 sequence is 15 residues long. Trimming cost V 1 base and J 0 bases, with 9 bases left between them. Germline V gene sequence: CDR1 LGHDT, CDR2 YNNKEL (reference sequence). CDR3 sequence (DNA): TGTGCCAGCAGCCAAGGTAACGGTCTGAACACTGAAGCTTTCTTT. Translated, it gives CASSQGNGLNTEAFF.

The chain combines TRBV15 with TRBJ2-3; the match to TRBD2 covers 13 bases. The germline V gene encodes CDR1 LNHNV and CDR2 YYDKDF (reference sequence). CDR3 length: 15 residues. V was clipped by 2 bases and J by 4 bases; unmatched bases: 0. CDR3 nucleotide sequence: TGTGCCACCAGCAGAACTAGCGGGGGGGCAGATACGCAGTATTTT. As protein: CATSRTSGGADTQYF.

V is TRBV7-9 and J is TRBJ1-1, with no clear D. This CDR3 comprises 18 residues. Germline V CDR1 and CDR2: SEHNR, FQNEAQ (reference sequence). V lost 1 base, J lost 4 bases, and 22 bases lay in between. CDR3 sequence (DNA): TGTGCCAGCAGCTTAGTTGGAGGCGCCCGAACCCCCTCCACTGAAGCTTTCTTT. Protein sequence: CASSLVGGARTPSTEAFF.

Only a few counts were recorded for this clone. The gene calls are TRBV7-2 and TRBJ1-5; no definite D call. The V end lost 5 bases, the J end lost 2 bases, and 13 bases lay between the germline ends. The germline gives CDR1 SGHTA, CDR2 FQGNSA. This CDR3 comprises 15 residues. The CDR3, as DNA: TGTGCCAGCAGCGCCCGGTCCGGGGGCAATCAGCCCCAGCATTTT. Its translation is CASSARSGGNQPQHF.

This clone was picked up one time. This chain connects TRBV5-4 to TRBJ2-1; D gene unclear. The CDR3 is 15 amino acids. CDR1 is SGHNT and CDR2 is YYREEE in the germline V gene (reference sequence). V dropped 0 bases and J dropped 3 bases, with 10 bases sitting between them. This CDR3 is CASSLEGADYNEQFF. In DNA, the CDR3 is TGTGCCAGCAGCTTGGAGGGCGCAGACTACAATGAGCAGTTCTTC.

J is TRBJ2-2 and V is TRBV9, with 9 nucleotides matching TRBD2. This CDR3 region has 15 residues. Unmatched junction bases numbered 3, after V lost 0 bases and J lost 6 bases. Germline V lookup: CDR1 SGDLS, CDR2 YYNGEE. The CDR3 DNA follows: TGTGCCAGCAGCGTAGTCAGCGGGGGGCCCGGGGAGCTGTTTTTT. It encodes CASSVVSGGPGELFF. Full variable domain (remainder filled in from reference TRBV9 and TRBJ2-2): DSGVTQTPKHLITATGQRVTLRCSPRSGDLSVYWYQQSLDQGLQFLIQYYNGEERAKGNILERFSAQQFPDLHSELNLSSLELGDSALYFCASSVVSGGPGELFFGEGSRLTVL.